Following are 22 T cell receptor beta chains from one sample sequenced in a study of identical twins. TCRdb called the 5' RACE reads again in MiXCR, with one record for every CDR3 protein. Seen here are around 280,000 distinct CDR3 sequences, more than 6.5% observed once, and the top ten hold over 2%. Another study also made use of these data, one on yellow fever vaccine responses in identical twins.

The sequenced sample was memory (CD45RO+) T cells sorted from blood. These TCRs come from a woman between 18 and 29 years old in good health.

This sequence joins TRBV19 and TRBJ2-7, with TRBD2 identical over 7 bases. The V gene's germline CDR1 is LNHDA and CDR2 SQIVND (reference sequence). V shed 5 bases and J 6 bases; nucleotides not matched to a gene: 13. The CDR3 sequence is 15 residues long. For the CDR3, the DNA is TGTGCCAGTAGTCGGCTAGCGGAACCCTTGGGCGAGCAGTACTTC. This codes for CASSRLAEPLGEQYF.

This clonotype was seen at least ten times. The chain links TRBV12-3 or TRBV12-4 to TRBJ2-2; 9 nucleotides align to TRBD2. After removal of 6 bases from V and 1 base from J, the junction contained 0 bases not matched to a gene. This CDR3 has 14 amino acids. The CDR3 nucleotides read TGTGCCAGCAGACTAGCGGGGAACACCGGGGAGCTGTTTTTT. Amino acids: CASRLAGNTGELFF.

This clonotype showed up many times. The chain recombines TRBV29-1 with TRBJ2-7; possibly TRBD2 for D (6 bases). V was clipped by 4 bases and J by 6 bases, with 10 bases between them. CDR1 and CDR2 from the germline V gene are SQVTM and ANQGSEA. The CDR3 covers 11 residues. The CDR3 DNA sequence: TGCAGCGTTGTATTGCGGGGCGAGCAGTACGTC. Its protein is CSVVLRGEQYV.

This clonotype showed up just a few times. The V call is TRBV20-1, the J call TRBJ2-4; no clear D. Germline CDR1 and CDR2: DFQATT and SNEGSKA (reference sequence). There are 13 residues in the CDR3. Trimming left V 5 bases short and J 1 base short, with 9 bases between. The DNA of the CDR3 is TGCAGTGCTCCCGGGCAGGCCAAAAACATTCAGTACTTC. It yields the protein CSAPGQAKNIQYF.

The chain combines TRBV10-3 with TRBJ2-3; 12 bases are a match to TRBD2. V trimming: 6 bases; J trimming: 2 bases; junction bases outside the gene matches: 3. Germline V gene lookup returns CDR1 ENHRY and CDR2 SYGVKD. The CDR3 is 15 residues long. CDR3 bases: TGTGCCATCAGGACTAGCGGGAGTATCACAGATACGCAGTATTTT. Protein sequence: CAIRTSGSITDTQYF.

This clonotype was found many times. The chain links TRBV3-1 to TRBJ1-2, with D maybe TRBD1 (6 bases). The V end was cut by 1 base, the J end by 8 bases, with 11 bases between. Per the germline V gene, CDR1 is LGHDT and CDR2 is YNNKEL (reference sequence). CDR3 length: 13 amino acids. CDR3 coding DNA: TGTGCCAGCAGCCAAGGAGGGGGACGCGGCTACACCTTC. Residues: CASSQGGGRGYTF.

Only a few counts were recorded for this clonotype. The rearrangement uses TRBV3-1 and TRBJ1-2; D not certain. The CDR3 is 13 residues long. Trimming left V 1 base short and J 6 bases short, with 9 bases between. Per the germline V gene, CDR1 is LGHDT and CDR2 is YNNKEL (reference sequence). CDR3 in amino acids: CASSQGVGNGYTF. The CDR3 region has the DNA TGTGCCAGCAGCCAAGGAGTAGGAAATGGCTACACCTTC.

This clonotype came up a few times. The gene calls are TRBV4-2 and TRBJ2-4; D is uncertain. Germline CDR1 reads LGHNA; CDR2 reads YNFKEQ. The germline V and J ends were trimmed by 0 bases and 0 bases, with 9 bases remaining between them. The CDR3 is made up of 16 amino acids. The CDR3 is CASSQERTLAKNIQYF. The CDR3 bases are TGTGCCAGCAGCCAAGAAAGGACCTTAGCCAAAAACATTCAGTACTTC.

The chain couples TRBV11-2 to TRBJ1-2; D gene ambiguous. This CDR3 is built from 14 residues. With 1 base removed from V and 8 bases from J, the gap between germline ends came to 14 bases. Looked up from germline, CDR1 is SGHAT and CDR2 is FQNNGV. The CDR3 region is CASSLGSDWGGYTF. The DNA for the CDR3 is TGTGCCAGCAGCTTAGGGTCGGATTGGGGAGGCTACACCTTC.

This clonotype was observed a handful of times. The chain couples TRBV20-1 to TRBJ1-2; D possibly corresponds to TRBD1 (5 bases). The CDR3 totals 12 residues. From germline, CDR1 is DFQATT and CDR2 SNEGSKA (reference sequence). Trimming left V 0 bases short and J 8 bases short, with 10 bases between. The CDR3 loop reads CSARDPGSGYTF. Written as DNA, the CDR3 is TGCAGTGCTAGAGATCCAGGGAGCGGCTACACCTTC.

There are a few counts of this clonotype. The J gene is TRBJ2-5, the V gene TRBV5-1; weak D call: TRBD2 (7 bases). Trimming stripped 4 bases from V and 5 bases from J, with 18 bases between. This CDR3 comprises 15 residues. CDR1 SGHRS and CDR2 YFSETQ come from the germline V gene. As DNA, the CDR3 is TGCGCCAGCAGCCCCGAGGGGGGGCGGACGGAGACCCAGTACTTC. Amino acid sequence: CASSPEGGRTETQYF. Full variable domain (outside the CDR3, taken from reference TRBV5-1 and TRBJ2-5): KAGVTQTPRYLIKTRGQQVTLSCSPISGHRSVSWYQQTPGQGLQFLFEYFSETQRNKGNFPGRFSGRQFSNSRSEMNVSTLELGDSALYLCASSPEGGRTETQYFGPGTRLLVL.

Many counts were recorded for this clonotype. The chain links TRBV11-1 to TRBJ2-4, with 8 bases fitting TRBD1. Losses at the gene ends were 5 bases for V and 4 bases for J; bases not matched to a gene: 10. The CDR3 extends over 16 amino acids. Germline V gives CDR1 SGHAT, CDR2 FQDESV (reference sequence). CDR3 DNA: TGTGCCAGCAGCCCACAGGGGGACGGAAAGAAAAACATTCAGTACTTC. It is translated as CASSPQGDGKKNIQYF.

The table lists this clonotype with a few counts. The genes are TRBV7-2 and TRBJ1-5, with D tentatively TRBD1 (6 bases). Between the trimmed V and J ends, which lost 1 base and 4 bases, there was a span of 11 bases. There are 15 residues in the CDR3. CDR1 is SGHTA, CDR2 FQGNSA, per germline. In nucleotides, the CDR3 is TGTGCCAGCAGCTTAGGTCCAGGGGTTAATCAGCCCCAGCATTTT. Translation: CASSLGPGVNQPQHF.

This clonotype was detected ten times or more. The genes are TRBV15 and TRBJ2-6, with D tentatively TRBD1 or TRBD2 (5 bases each). Germline V gene lookup returns CDR1 LNHNV and CDR2 YYDKDF (reference sequence). V dropped 5 bases and J dropped 0 bases, with 14 bases sitting between them. This CDR3 is built from 17 residues. The CDR3 spells CATSSRDGISGANVLTF. The CDR3 nucleotides are TGTGCCACCAGCTCCCGGGACGGTATCTCTGGGGCCAACGTCCTGACTTTC. Complete variable domain (other parts from reference TRBV15 and TRBJ2-6): DAMVIQNPRYQVTQFGKPVTLSCSQTLNHNVMYWYQQKSSQAPKLLFHYYDKDFNNEADTPDNFQSRRPNTSFCFLDIRSPGLGDTAMYLCATSSRDGISGANVLTFGAGSRLTVL.

This clonotype was seen a handful of times. The chain's CDR3 is CASSERETSGTFSYEQYF. Here the CDR3 DNA reads TGTGCCAGCAGTGAACGAGAGACTAGCGGTACCTTTTCCTACGAGCAGTACTTC. The gene calls are TRBV6-1 and TRBJ2-7; 9 nucleotides agree with TRBD2. CDR3 length equals 18 residues. Germline V gene sequence: CDR1 MNHNS, CDR2 SASEGT. After removal of 2 bases from V and 1 base from J, the junction contained 12 bases not matched to a gene.

This rearrangement joins TRBV7-9 to TRBJ2-1; D is undetermined. The V gene lost 5 bases and the J gene lost 6 bases, with 23 bases spanning the gap. Germline V gene lookup returns CDR1 SEHNR and CDR2 FQNEAQ (reference sequence). CDR3 length: 17 amino acids. The CDR3 loop is CASSLRRDNSSGNEQFF. CDR3 sequence (DNA): TGTGCCAGCAGCCTTAGGCGTGACAATTCTTCGGGCAATGAGCAGTTCTTC.

This clonotype was observed many times. The J gene is TRBJ2-6, the V gene TRBV9, with 11 bases aligning to TRBD1. V was clipped by 3 bases and J by 3 bases; unmatched bases: 5. Germline V CDR1 and CDR2: SGDLS, YYNGEE. The CDR3 has 17 amino acids. For the CDR3, the DNA is TGTGCCAGCAGCGCAGGACAGGGGGCATATGGGGCCAACGTCCTGACTTTC. This translates into CASSAGQGAYGANVLTF. The full variable domain, in which reference TRBV9 and TRBJ2-6 provide the parts outside the CDR3, is DSGVTQTPKHLITATGQRVTLRCSPRSGDLSVYWYQQSLDQGLQFLIQYYNGEERAKGNILERFSAQQFPDLHSELNLSSLELGDSALYFCASSAGQGAYGANVLTFGAGSRLTVL.

V usage is TRBV10-3 and J usage is TRBJ2-3; D unresolved. This CDR3 is built from 13 residues. The V gene lost 5 bases and the J gene lost 3 bases, with 9 bases spanning the gap. Looked up from germline, CDR1 is ENHRY and CDR2 is SYGVKD. The CDR3 sequence is CAISSQETDTQYF. The CDR3 nucleotides read TGTGCCATCAGTAGCCAGGAAACAGATACGCAGTATTTT.

This clonotype came up a few times. This chain uses TRBV19 with TRBJ2-5, with a possible D match to TRBD2 (6 bases). Trimming shortened V by 7 bases and J by 5 bases, and 14 bases separated the two germline ends. Germline V lookup: CDR1 LNHDA, CDR2 SQIVND (reference sequence). This CDR3 contains 13 residues. The CDR3 DNA is TGTGCCAGTAATCCAGGGAGGTTCGAGACCCAGTACTTC. Protein product: CASNPGRFETQYF.

The sample holds many counts of this clonotype. V gene TRBV25-1 combines with J gene TRBJ1-5, with D hard to call. V was shortened by 4 bases and J by 4 bases, with 8 bases between the two germline ends. The CDR3 contains 13 residues. Germline CDR1 MGHDK, CDR2 SYGVNS. CDR3 in DNA: TGTGCCAGCAGTGTCGGAGGGAATCAGCCCCAGCATTTT. Encoded protein: CASSVGGNQPQHF.

For the CDR3, the DNA is TGTGCCAGCAGTTTACGGGGGATCACCGGGGAGCTGTTTTTT. Its protein product is CASSLRGITGELFF. The chain recombines TRBV28 with TRBJ2-2; D is possibly TRBD2 (6 bases). Trimming removed 2 bases from V and 4 bases from J, with 8 bases in between. The CDR3 runs to 14 residues. Germline V gene data show CDR1 as MDHEN and CDR2 as SYDVKM.

This clonotype was seen at least ten times. The V gene is TRBV5-1, the J gene TRBJ2-5; a possible D gene is TRBD1 (5 bases). Germline V CDR1 and CDR2: SGHRS, YFSETQ. Trimming stripped 3 bases from V and 7 bases from J, with 13 bases between. The CDR3 has 13 residues. CDR3 residues: CASSSDSPGTQYF. The CDR3, as DNA: TGCGCCAGCAGCTCCGACAGTCCAGGGACCCAGTACTTC.